This T cell receptor beta chain was documented in a study of T cells in tuberculosis. Study-level background: Sequenced TCRs come from CD1B-GMM tetramer-binding T cells. Regarding the study as a whole: A GMM-specific repertoire classifier reached just under 90% accuracy, AUROC more than 0.8. Samples were chosen by availability of cryopreserved specimens. Active tuberculosis TCR-alpha repertoires lay closer to GMM-specific TCRs than IGRA-negative controls, suggesting clonal expansion.

In the case of this clone: Its antigen is as yet unknown. The germline gene is not matched at one end of the junction; a read error may be the cause.

CDR1 is SNHLY and CDR2 is FYNNEI in the germline V gene. This CDR3 is 16 amino acids long. Method: immunoSEQ multiplex PCR; TCRdb's copy keeps in-frame clones and lacks some. The repertoire holds about 25,000 clones, with approximately 90% as singletons. The chain uses TRBV2 and TRBJ2-2; 11 positions agree with TRBD2. The sample was PBMCs. The receptor's source is a donor aged 5-35 years with latent tuberculosis or without tuberculosis infection. Some clones in this sample may be carry-over from other donors' samples. The CDR3 sequence: CASRGRLAGIHRGAVF. The CDR3 DNA reads TGTGCCAGCAGGGGACGACTAGCGGGGATACACCGGGGAGCTGTTTTT.